This T cell receptor (beta chain) was found in a study of T cells and copy number aberrations in small-cell lung cancer. Regarding the study as a whole: All specimens were formalin-fixed paraffin-embedded tissue, which is known to introduce sequencing artifacts. Compared with adjacent lung tissue, tumors had lower T-cell richness and clonality and non-significantly lower density.

A remark on this clone: Its specificity is not known.

The protocol was immunoSEQ multiplex PCR, while the TCRdb copy is restricted to in-frame clones and leaves out a portion. The profile shows fewer than 2,000 clones, over 80% of them singletons. The germline V gene encodes CDR1 MGHRA and CDR2 YSYEKL. This CDR3 has 16 amino acids. Germline trimming cut 4 bases from V and 6 bases from J; bases unmatched to any gene: 9. The chain uses TRBV4-1 and TRBJ2-1; the match to TRBD2 covers 10 bases. The receptor was derived from a man aged 55 to 69 with small cell lung cancer. Sequences were obtained from normal tissue next to the tumor. The CDR3 protein is CASSLRWTSGGNEQFF. In DNA form, the CDR3 reads TGCGCCAGCAGCCTCCGATGGACTAGCGGCGGCAATGAGCAGTTCTTC.